This record looks at one TCR beta chain sequence and its context. The assay was immunoSEQ multiplex PCR, and TCRdb's table has in-frame clones only and misses some. In the table there are approximately 400,000 clones, 70% to 90% of which are singletons. The sample is drawn from a study of blood T cell repertoires in COVID-19. Study information: There were acute and convalescent COVID-19 samples, and they came from the United States, Italy and Spain.

Study members were between about 18 and 95 years old and lived in 20 to 30 US regions. The study assigned cohorts using participant-reported clinical history. With 5 bases removed from V and 4 bases from J, the gap between germline ends came to 25 bases. This CDR3 has 18 amino acids. Germline V CDR1 and CDR2: SGHRS, YFSETQ. The specimen sequenced was PBMCs or T cells enriched from blood (not recorded which). The source of this sequence is a young woman who had recovered from COVID-19. The rearrangement joins TRBV5-1 to TRBJ1-3, with D maybe TRBD1 (6 bases). The CDR3 spells CASSRVGQGLQRGNTIYF. CDR3 nucleotides: TGCGCCAGCAGTCGAGTCGGGCAGGGGCTCCAGAGAGGAAACACCATATATTTT.